This T cell receptor (beta chain) was sequenced for a study of T cells in Graves' hyperthyroidism and ophthalmopathy. CDR3 length: 20 residues. V lost 2 bases and J lost 0, with 20 bases in between. CDR1 MDHEN and CDR2 SYDVKM come from the germline V gene. Notes on the study in general: Peripheral blood also featured most of the thyroid clonotypes expanded above 0.001.

A remark on this clonotype: Its target is not known.

TCR beta CDR3 region amplification was performed from RNA transcripts. The TCR CDR3 was amplified in a first-round RT-PCR using the HTBI primer set. TCRdb processed the multiplex PCR reads anew with MiXCR; each CDR3 protein has one entry. The sample shows a few hundred thousand distinct CDR3 sequences, approximately 14% of them seen only once. The origin of this receptor is a young woman with Graves' hyperthyroidism. Specimen: blood. This chain uses TRBV28 with TRBJ1-6; TRBD1 might be the D (6 bases). CDR3 amino acids: CASSLTTGTSPYSYNSPLHF. CDR3 coding DNA: TGTGCCAGCAGTTTAACCACCGGGACATCCCCATACTCCTATAATTCACCCCTCCACTTT.